This TCR beta chain was sequenced during a study of T cell repertoires in cytomegalovirus infection. Study-level background: Both recently identified HLA-C-restricted and well-studied HLA-B-restricted CMV epitopes were used in the study. Matching HLA type and CMV infection were both indicated by public TCR beta signatures. Study-wide results and caveats: HLA-C-restricted TCR beta clonotypes specific for CMV led the ex vivo response. Identification of carriers of CMV plus the relevant HLA was performed using cumulative public TCR beta family frequency.

A few counts support this clonotype. The target antigen is unknown. Germline V gene sequence: CDR1 LNHDA, CDR2 SQIVND (reference sequence). CDR3 length: 15 amino acids. V was clipped by 4 bases and J by 7 bases; unmatched bases: 9. Each CDR3 protein is one row after TCRdb ran MiXCR on the reads. Of around 800,000 distinct CDR3 sequences listed, about 31% are singletons. Specimen: cultured CD8+ T cells from PBMCs, collected from culture after CMV antigen stimulation. This receptor was identified in a human donor in good health (CMV status not recorded). Some clones in this sample may be carry-over from other donors' samples. The V and J genes are TRBV19 and TRBJ1-1, with 10 nucleotides matching TRBD1. CDR3 sequence: CASSTGTGAGGEAFF. CDR3 DNA sequence: TGTGCCAGTAGTACGGGGACAGGGGCTGGGGGTGAAGCTTTCTTT.